Below, one TCR beta chain is given with its context. These data originate in a study of blood T cell repertoires in COVID-19. Study-wide background: In each case, the material was cDNA or gDNA derived from T cells, B-cell-depleted T cells, or PBMCs.

The data were produced by immunoSEQ multiplex PCR, yet TCRdb's version contains in-frame clones alone and is incomplete. Of 90,000 to 150,000 clones listed, around three quarters are singletons. The sequence was collected from a woman of 80 years or more with acute or convalescent COVID-19. The sample consisted of peripheral blood.

CDR3 loop: CASSEFGGPADTQYF. The CDR3, as DNA: TGTGCCAGCAGTGAATTCGGTGGGCCGGCAGATACGCAGTATTTT. V gene TRBV2 combines with J gene TRBJ2-3; D is unclear. Germline V gene lookup returns CDR1 SNHLY and CDR2 FYNNEI. CDR3 length: 15 residues. Between the trimmed V and J ends, which lost 2 bases and 4 bases, there was a span of 13 bases.